A single T cell receptor beta chain is shown here with its context. Distinct nucleotide sequences in the sample also encode this CDR3. The data derive from a study of cytomegalovirus exposure and HLA in healthy donors. Germline V CDR1 and CDR2: MGHRA, YSYEKL. This CDR3 has 15 amino acids. Trimming at V came to 4 bases and at J to 6 bases, leaving 12 bases not matched to a gene. This PCR relied on a set of 60 Vbeta primers and 13 Jbeta primers. Only in-frame clones appear in the TCRdb table, and some are missing; sequencing was by immunoSEQ multiplex PCR. The data show about 120,000 clones, 9.5% seen once.

The rearrangement uses TRBV4-1 and TRBJ2-7; 7 bases are shared with TRBD1. The specimen sequenced was PBMCs. The clonotype originates from a man under 40 in good health and CMV-seronegative. The CDR3 DNA reads TGCGCCAGCAGCCCCTCTGGACAGGCCCCCGGCGAGCAGTACTTC. Its protein is CASSPSGQAPGEQYF.